This T cell receptor (beta chain) is from a study of blood T cell repertoires in COVID-19. Authors' analysis steps: Amplification of reference gene primers was used by the study to estimate nucleated cell counts. Produced via immunoSEQ multiplex PCR; TCRdb's table is partial and in-frame only. V and J calls and clone size come straight from that table; D and trimming were deduced from the DNA. This sample has around 290,000 clones; 70% to 90% occur once, and the top ten carry 1%. Recruits, aged about 18 to 100 years, lived in 20 to 30 US areas. Recovery meant two consecutive negative NP/OP PCR tests, professional clearance, or resolved symptoms. V was trimmed by 0 bases and J by 6 bases, leaving 9 bases between them. In germline, CDR1 is MGHRA, CDR2 YSYEKL. The CDR3 is 14 residues long.

Sequenced material: PBMCs or T cells enriched from blood (not recorded which). The chain links TRBV4-1 to TRBJ2-1, with D unresolved. This sequence was found in a woman in her twenties or thirties who had recovered from COVID-19. The CDR3 here is CASSQDPLFNEQFF. CDR3 coding DNA: TGCGCCAGCAGCCAAGATCCCCTCTTCAATGAGCAGTTCTTC.